Listed below are T cell receptor beta chains from one sample, sequenced in a study of STAT5B mutations in CD4+ large granular lymphocyte leukemia. Sequencing used immunoSEQ multiplex PCR; TCRdb keeps in-frame clones, though not all of them. The sample records approximately 33,000 clones, 69% being singletons. The specimen sequenced was CD4+ T cells from blood buffy coats. Source of these receptors: a human donor in good health. CDR3s leave out the opening cysteine and the closing phenylalanine or tryptophan. D genes are given only for firm matches. Size is stated for part of the rows, as once, few or many counts, or as a class when the clone is expanded.

v_call	d_call	clone_size	j_call	cdr3_aa
TRBV5-4	-	-	TRBJ1-1	ASSLAGGMSTEAF
TRBV7-2	-	-	TRBJ2-3	ASSLTDTQY
TRBV29-1	-	-	TRBJ1-2	SVGGTGDGYT
TRBV9	TRBD1	-	TRBJ2-7	ASSVGGQGYEQY
TRBV4-2	-	few	TRBJ2-2	ASSLDTGELF
TRBV4-1	-	-	TRBJ1-1	ASSQEGRGRMNTEAF
TRBV7-2	TRBD1	-	TRBJ1-2	ASSGSIGQVAGYT
TRBV4-2	-	few	TRBJ2-1	ASTLDNEQF
TRBV30	-	few	TRBJ1-2	AWSDSLGYT
TRBV6-5	-	-	TRBJ1-2	ASSTTDSGMGYT
TRBV30	TRBD1	-	TRBJ1-5	AWSARQGLRGQPQH
TRBV5-1	-	-	TRBJ2-5	ASSTRTRAETQY
TRBV9	-	few	TRBJ2-7	ASSEASATYEQY
TRBV5-4	-	-	TRBJ1-6	ASGPTGSGSPLH
TRBV9	-	-	TRBJ2-3	ASSPRGSTSTDTQY
TRBV19	TRBD1	-	TRBJ2-1	ASTQGQGAYNEQF
TRBV9	TRBD2	-	TRBJ2-3	ASSVGGSGGVTDTQY
TRBV6-5	-	-	TRBJ1-6	ASSPEGQKRPLH
TRBV7-2	-	once	TRBJ2-5	ASSLWHTQETQY
TRBV19	-	few	TRBJ2-1	ASSTAQGRVYEQF
TRBV28	TRBD2	-	TRBJ2-7	ASSSPAGGTPTYEQY
TRBV10-3	-	few	TRBJ1-5	ASSGQHHSSNQPQH
TRBV28	-	few	TRBJ1-3	ASSVTSGNTIY